This T cell receptor beta chain was sequenced during a study of blood T cell repertoires in COVID-19. About the study: Collection of acute and convalescent COVID-19 samples took place in the United States, Italy and Spain. Sample material is recorded as cDNA or gDNA derived from T cells, B-cell-depleted T cells, or PBMCs.

This CDR3 is 12 amino acids long. V trimming: 5 bases; J trimming: 10 bases; junction bases outside the gene matches: 1. Germline assignment: CDR1 MNHEY and CDR2 SVGAGI. The assay was immunoSEQ multiplex PCR, and TCRdb's table has in-frame clones only and misses some. Of approximately 40,000 clones detected, about 87% appear once; the ten largest clones hold 3.5% to 5%. Patients in Seattle were enrolled during active infection, then followed longitudinally. Sequencing used peripheral blood. The chain couples TRBV6-5 to TRBJ2-1, with 11 positions matching TRBD2. The TCR was taken from a man aged 35 to 55 with COVID-19, enrolled during active disease. The CDR3 DNA follows: TGTGCCAGCAGTCGACTAGCGGGAGAGCAGTTCTTC. Its translation is CASSRLAGEQFF.